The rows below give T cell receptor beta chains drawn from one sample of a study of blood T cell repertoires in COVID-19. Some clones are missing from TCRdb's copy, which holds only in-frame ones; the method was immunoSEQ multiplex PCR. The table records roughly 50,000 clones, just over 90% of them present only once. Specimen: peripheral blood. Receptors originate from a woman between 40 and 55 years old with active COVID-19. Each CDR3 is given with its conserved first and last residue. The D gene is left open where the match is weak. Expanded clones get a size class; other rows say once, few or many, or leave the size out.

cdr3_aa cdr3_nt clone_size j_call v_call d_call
CASSLAGVTSTDTQYF TGTGCCAGCAGCTTGGCGGGGGTCACTAGCACAGATACGCAGTATTTT - TRBJ2-3 TRBV5-4 -
CASSVPGQGRSYEQYF TGCGCCAGCAGTGTTCCGGGACAGGGCCGCTCCTACGAGCAGTACTTC - TRBJ2-7 TRBV10-2 TRBD1
CASSKTGGATGNTIYF TGTGCCAGCAGCAAAACAGGGGGAGCGACTGGAAACACCATATATTTT - TRBJ1-3 TRBV3-1/TRBV3-2 TRBD1
CSASKAAPGGNEQFF TGCAGTGCTAGTAAGGCAGCTCCCGGGGGTAATGAGCAGTTCTTC - TRBJ2-1 TRBV20-1 -
CASRGTRDRHREQYF TGTGCCAGCAGAGGCACTAGGGACAGGCATCGGGAGCAGTACTTC once TRBJ2-7 TRBV11-3 TRBD1
CASSLGRIYNEQFF TGTGCCAGCAGCTTGGGGCGGATTTACAATGAGCAGTTCTTC - TRBJ2-1 TRBV11-2 -
CASSSDRAGSGNTIYF TGTGCCAGCAGCTCCGACAGGGCTGGCTCTGGAAACACCATATATTTT - TRBJ1-3 TRBV7-4 TRBD1
CASSLPAGGQYNEQFF TGTGCCAGCAGCTTACCAGCGGGGGGACAATACAATGAGCAGTTCTTC few TRBJ2-1 TRBV5-6 TRBD2
CASTQSGGSYEQYF TGTGCCAGCACCCAAAGCGGGGGGTCCTACGAGCAGTACTTC once TRBJ2-7 TRBV2 TRBD2
CASSRSGGALYNEQFF TGTGCCAGCAGTCGTAGCGGGGGGGCCCTTTACAATGAGCAGTTCTTC - TRBJ2-1 TRBV6-2/TRBV6-3 TRBD2
CASSQSFGSGEKLFF TGTGCCAGCAGCCAAAGCTTCGGGTCGGGGGAAAAACTGTTTTTT - TRBJ1-4 TRBV3-1/TRBV3-2 -
CASSQSLTEKYGYTF TGTGCCAGCAGCCAATCTCTGACAGAGAAGTATGGCTACACCTTC - TRBJ1-2 TRBV3-1/TRBV3-2 -
CASSSVRNTIYF TGTGCCAGCAGCTCAGTTCGAAACACCATATATTTT - TRBJ1-3 TRBV7-9 -
CSASGRPPFRGYTF TGCAGTGCCAGTGGGAGGCCCCCTTTTCGGGGCTACACCTTC - TRBJ1-2 TRBV20-1 -
CASSLVGDTQYF TGCGCCAGCAGCTTGGTCGGGGATACGCAGTATTTT once TRBJ2-3 TRBV5-1 -
CASSRDSQETQYF TGCGCCAGCAGCCGGGACAGCCAAGAGACCCAGTACTTC - TRBJ2-5 TRBV5-1 TRBD1
CASSLYGGAYEQYF TGTGCCAGCAGCTTGTACGGGGGGGCCTACGAGCAGTACTTC - TRBJ2-7 TRBV5-4 TRBD2
CASSLDTNTEAFF TGCGCCAGCAGCTTGGACACGAACACTGAAGCTTTCTTT - TRBJ1-1 TRBV5-1 -
CASSLRGTGVYEQYF TGTGCCAGCAGTTTGAGGGGGACAGGGGTCTACGAGCAGTACTTC - TRBJ2-7 TRBV7-3 TRBD1
CASSERDRVTEAFF TGTGCCAGCAGTGAACGGGACAGGGTCACTGAAGCTTTCTTT - TRBJ1-1 TRBV6-1 TRBD1
CASSPDRTGGVYEQYF TGTGCCAGCTCACCAGACCGGACAGGGGGCGTTTACGAGCAGTACTTC - TRBJ2-7 TRBV18 TRBD1
CASSPGGNYGYTF TGTGCCAGCAGCCCGGGGGGGAACTATGGCTACACCTTC - TRBJ1-2 TRBV5-6 -
CASSSSGYNSPLHF TGTGCCAGCAGTTCCTCCGGTTATAATTCACCCCTCCACTTT - TRBJ1-6 TRBV28 -
CASSFSGASNQPQHF TGTGCCAGCAGTTTTTCAGGCGCAAGCAATCAGCCCCAGCATTTT - TRBJ1-5 TRBV6-5 -
CASSQDLRQGTQYF TGTGCCAGCAGCCAAGATTTACGGCAGGGAACGCAGTATTTT - TRBJ2-3 TRBV4-2 -
CASRGGLKGEQFF TGTGCCAGCCGAGGGGGCCTGAAAGGTGAGCAGTTCTTC - TRBJ2-1 TRBV2 TRBD1
CASSFFPRANTGELFF TGTGCCAGCAGTTTCTTTCCCAGGGCGAACACCGGGGAGCTGTTTTTT - TRBJ2-2 TRBV27 -
CASSLEGDRATDEQFF TGTGCCAGCAGCTTAGAGGGGGACAGGGCTACGGATGAGCAGTTCTTC - TRBJ2-1 TRBV7-8 TRBD1
CASRLDREGGYTF TGTGCAAGTCGCTTGGACAGGGAAGGAGGCTACACCTTC - TRBJ1-2 TRBV12-2 -
CASRGTKSYEQYF TGTGCCAGCAGGGGGACTAAATCCTACGAGCAGTACTTC - TRBJ2-7 TRBV2 TRBD2
CASSLVQPGGLNGYTF TGTGCCAGCAGCTTAGTTCAGCCGGGGGGATTGAATGGCTACACCTTC - TRBJ1-2 TRBV11-3 -
CASSVGQGITNEKLFF TGTGCCAGCAGCGTGGGACAGGGGATAACTAATGAAAAACTGTTTTTT - TRBJ1-4 TRBV9 TRBD1
CASSPRDRSYEQYF TGTGCCAGCAGCCCTCGAGACAGATCCTACGAGCAGTACTTC - TRBJ2-7 TRBV7-9 -
CASSSANRGSYEQYF TGTGCCAGCAGCTCAGCGAACAGGGGTTCCTACGAGCAGTACTTC few TRBJ2-7 TRBV11-1 TRBD1
CASGFVTGTIRADTQYF TGTGCTAGTGGTTTCGTAACCGGGACAATCAGGGCAGATACGCAGTATTTT - TRBJ2-3 TRBV12-5 -
CASSAGRGEELFF TGTGCCAGCAGCGCGGGGCGTGGGGAGGAGCTGTTTTTT - TRBJ2-2 TRBV5-6 -
CASSEQGSGWGELFF TGTGCCAGCAGTGAACAGGGGTCTGGATGGGGGGAGCTGTTTTTT - TRBJ2-2 TRBV2 -
CASSLVTSGETQYF TGCGCCAGCAGCTTGGTCACTAGCGGAGAGACCCAGTACTTC once TRBJ2-5 TRBV5-1 TRBD2
CASSLSPAGAYNEQFF TGTGCCAGCAGCTTGAGTCCAGCGGGGGCCTACAATGAGCAGTTCTTC - TRBJ2-1 TRBV7-3 TRBD2
CASSYLRGNEQFF TGTGCCAGCAGTTACCTAAGGGGGAATGAGCAGTTCTTC - TRBJ2-1 TRBV6-6 -